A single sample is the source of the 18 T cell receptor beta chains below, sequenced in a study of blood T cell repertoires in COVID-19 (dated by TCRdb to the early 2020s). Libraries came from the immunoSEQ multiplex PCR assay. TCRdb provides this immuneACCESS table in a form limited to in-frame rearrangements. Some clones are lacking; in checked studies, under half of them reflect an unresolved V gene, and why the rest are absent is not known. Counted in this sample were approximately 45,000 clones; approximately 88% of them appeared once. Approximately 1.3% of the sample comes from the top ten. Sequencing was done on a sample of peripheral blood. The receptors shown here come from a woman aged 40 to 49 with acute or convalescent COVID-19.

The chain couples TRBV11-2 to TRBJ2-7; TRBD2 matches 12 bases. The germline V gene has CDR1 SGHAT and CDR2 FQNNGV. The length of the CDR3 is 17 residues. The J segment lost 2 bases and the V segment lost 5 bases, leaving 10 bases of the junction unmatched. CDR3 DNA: TGTGCCAGCAGCCGGACTAGCGGGGTTATCGAGGCCTACGAGCAGTACTTC. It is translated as CASSRTSGVIEAYEQYF.

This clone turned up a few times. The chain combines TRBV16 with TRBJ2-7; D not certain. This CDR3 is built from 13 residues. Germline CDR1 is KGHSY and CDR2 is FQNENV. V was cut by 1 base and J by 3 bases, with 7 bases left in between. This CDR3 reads CASSQFSGYEQYF. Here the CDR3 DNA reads TGTGCCAGCAGCCAATTTTCCGGCTACGAGCAGTACTTC.

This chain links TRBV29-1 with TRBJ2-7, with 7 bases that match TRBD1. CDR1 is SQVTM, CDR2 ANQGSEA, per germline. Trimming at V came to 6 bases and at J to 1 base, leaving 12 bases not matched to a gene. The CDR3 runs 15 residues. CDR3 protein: CSVADPGGSSYEQYF. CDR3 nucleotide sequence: TGCAGCGTGGCAGATCCAGGGGGTTCTTCCTACGAGCAGTACTTC.

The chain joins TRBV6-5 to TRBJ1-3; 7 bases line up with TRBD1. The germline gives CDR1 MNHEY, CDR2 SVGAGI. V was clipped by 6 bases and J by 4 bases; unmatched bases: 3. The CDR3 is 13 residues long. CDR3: CASRTDRGNTIYF. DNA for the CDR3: TGTGCCAGCAGGACGGACAGGGGAAACACCATATATTTT.

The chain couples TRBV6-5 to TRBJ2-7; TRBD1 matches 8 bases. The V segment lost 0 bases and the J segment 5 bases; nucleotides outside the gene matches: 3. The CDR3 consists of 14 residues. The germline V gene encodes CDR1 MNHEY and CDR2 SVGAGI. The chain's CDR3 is CASSYSQGGNEQYF. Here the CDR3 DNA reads TGTGCCAGCAGTTACTCACAGGGGGGCAACGAGCAGTACTTC.

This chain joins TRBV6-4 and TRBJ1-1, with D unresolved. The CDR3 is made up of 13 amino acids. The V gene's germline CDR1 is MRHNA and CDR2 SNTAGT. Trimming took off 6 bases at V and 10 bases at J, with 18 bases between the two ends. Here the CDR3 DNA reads TGTGCCAGCAGGTTCATGCGGGCCGCGGGAGCTTTCTTT. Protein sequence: CASRFMRAAGAFF.

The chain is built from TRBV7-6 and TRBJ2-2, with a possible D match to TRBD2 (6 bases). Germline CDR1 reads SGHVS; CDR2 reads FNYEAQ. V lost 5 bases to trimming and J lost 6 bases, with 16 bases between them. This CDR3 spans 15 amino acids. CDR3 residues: CASSGRGKGPGELFF. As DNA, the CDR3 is TGTGCCAGCAGCGGGCGCGGGAAGGGGCCCGGGGAGCTGTTTTTT.

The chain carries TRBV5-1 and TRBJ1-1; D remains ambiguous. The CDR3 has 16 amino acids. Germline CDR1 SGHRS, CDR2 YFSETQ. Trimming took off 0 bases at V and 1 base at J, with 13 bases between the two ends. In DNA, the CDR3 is TGCGCCAGCAGCTTGGGTTTGGAGTCGGAGAACACTGAAGCTTTCTTT. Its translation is CASSLGLESENTEAFF.

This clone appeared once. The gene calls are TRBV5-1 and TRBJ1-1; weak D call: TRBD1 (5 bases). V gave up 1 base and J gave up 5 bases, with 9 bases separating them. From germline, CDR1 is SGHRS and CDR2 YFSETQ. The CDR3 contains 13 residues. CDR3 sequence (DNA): TGCGCCAGCAGCTTGCAGGGATGGACTGAAGCTTTCTTT. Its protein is CASSLQGWTEAFF.

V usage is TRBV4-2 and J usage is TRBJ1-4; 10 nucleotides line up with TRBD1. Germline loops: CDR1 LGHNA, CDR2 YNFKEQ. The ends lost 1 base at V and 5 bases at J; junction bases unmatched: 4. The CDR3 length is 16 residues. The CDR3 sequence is CASSQGGTGENEKLFF. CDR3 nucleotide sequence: TGTGCCAGCAGCCAAGGCGGGACAGGGGAGAATGAAAAACTGTTTTTT.

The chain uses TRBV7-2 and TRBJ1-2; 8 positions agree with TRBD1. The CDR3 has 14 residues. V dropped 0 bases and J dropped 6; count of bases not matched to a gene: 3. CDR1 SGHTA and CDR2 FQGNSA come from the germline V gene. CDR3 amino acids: CASSLAQGENGYTF. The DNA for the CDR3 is TGTGCCAGCAGCTTAGCACAGGGGGAAAATGGCTACACCTTC.

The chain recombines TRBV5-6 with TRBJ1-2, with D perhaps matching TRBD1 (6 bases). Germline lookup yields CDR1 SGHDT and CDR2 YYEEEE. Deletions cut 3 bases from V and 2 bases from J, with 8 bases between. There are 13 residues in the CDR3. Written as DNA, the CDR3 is TGTGCCAGCAGCTGGGACACAAACTATGGCTACACCTTC. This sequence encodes CASSWDTNYGYTF.

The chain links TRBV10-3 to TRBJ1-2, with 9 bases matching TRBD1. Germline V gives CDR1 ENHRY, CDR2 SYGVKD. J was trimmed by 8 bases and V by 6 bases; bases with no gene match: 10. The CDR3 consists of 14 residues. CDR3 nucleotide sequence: TGTGCCATCAGGAGACAGGGGGTTGAAGAAGGCTACACCTTC. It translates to CAIRRQGVEEGYTF.

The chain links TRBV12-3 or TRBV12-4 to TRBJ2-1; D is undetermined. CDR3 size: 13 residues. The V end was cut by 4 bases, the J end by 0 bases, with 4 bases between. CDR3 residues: CASSSFSYNEQFF. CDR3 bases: TGTGCCAGCAGTTCGTTCTCCTACAATGAGCAGTTCTTC.

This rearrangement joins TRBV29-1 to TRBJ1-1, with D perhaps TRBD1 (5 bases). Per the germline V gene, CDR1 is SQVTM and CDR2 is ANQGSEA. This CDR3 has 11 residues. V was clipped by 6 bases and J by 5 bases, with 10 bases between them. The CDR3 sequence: CSVLGLTEAFF. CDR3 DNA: TGCAGCGTCCTGGGACTGACTGAAGCTTTCTTT.

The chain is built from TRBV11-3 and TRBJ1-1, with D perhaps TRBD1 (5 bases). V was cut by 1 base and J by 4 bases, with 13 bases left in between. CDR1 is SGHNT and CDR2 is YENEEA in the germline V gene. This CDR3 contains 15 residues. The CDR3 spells CASSLGGGESTEAFF. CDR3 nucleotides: TGTGCCAGCAGCTTAGGGGGGGGAGAGTCCACTGAAGCTTTCTTT.

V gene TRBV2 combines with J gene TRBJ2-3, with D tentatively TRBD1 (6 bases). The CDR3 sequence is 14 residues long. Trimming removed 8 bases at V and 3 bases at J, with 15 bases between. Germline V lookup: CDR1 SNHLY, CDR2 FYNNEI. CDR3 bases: TGTGCCAGCCAGAACAGGGATCGGACAGATACGCAGTATTTT. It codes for CASQNRDRTDTQYF.

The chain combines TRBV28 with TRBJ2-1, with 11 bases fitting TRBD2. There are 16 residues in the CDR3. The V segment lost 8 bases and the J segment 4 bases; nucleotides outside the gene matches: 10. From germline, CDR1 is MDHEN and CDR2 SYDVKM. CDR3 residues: CASGPVGTSGYNEQFF. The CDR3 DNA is TGTGCCAGCGGGCCTGTCGGGACTAGCGGATACAATGAGCAGTTCTTC.